This T cell receptor beta chain originates from a study of blood T cells in healthy people across ages. This clonotype was counted ten times or more. Its antigen is unknown. The CDR3 covers 13 residues. The germline gives CDR1 SEHNR, CDR2 FQNEAQ (reference sequence). The V gene lost 0 bases and the J gene lost 8 bases, with 10 bases spanning the gap. Regarding the study as a whole: Older individuals had lower TCR beta diversity per million T cells (the decline was roughly linear).

It was with a sample-barcoded 5' primer and a J-beta primer mix that a second PCR of roughly 7 to 12 cycles was run. TCRdb reprocessed the 5' RACE reads with MiXCR, giving one entry per CDR3 protein. The repertoire has more than 800,000 distinct CDR3 sequences, more than 25% of them found once; the top ten carry 17%. Sequencing was performed on blood. This sequence was found in a woman older than 75 in good health. J is TRBJ1-2 and V is TRBV7-9; the D is unclear. The CDR3 nucleotides read TGTGCCAGCAGCTTAGCAGGAAGGGCGGGCTACACCTTC. Its translation: CASSLAGRAGYTF.